This T cell receptor (beta chain) was found in a study of blood T cell repertoires in COVID-19 (dated by TCRdb to about 2020). Broadly, across the study: Samples from collaborators originated in the United States, Italy and Spain and spanned both the acute and convalescent phases of COVID-19. The material from the prospective study consisted of cDNA or gDNA derived from T cells, B-cell-depleted T cells, or PBMCs. The dataset comprised deeply sampled blood TCRbeta repertoires from subjects exposed to, actively infected with, or recovered from COVID-19. The repertoires were released in a freely available public database meant as a resource for research on the immune response to SARS-CoV-2. The samples were drawn from two sources: the first 160 participants of the ongoing ImmuneRACE study, and approximately 1,300 subjects contributed by 6 global collaborators. The sample metadata nearly always contained a de-identified subject ID, COVID-19 status, age in years and sex. Where available, HLA class I and class II types were obtained from metadata supplied by the sample provider rather than from assay-based typing.

At one collaborating source in Seattle, patients were enrolled during active infection and were followed longitudinally through the course of disease. Each collaborating institution followed its own protocols to collect whole blood in K2EDTA tubes. Collaborator samples were shipped for TCRbeta analysis as frozen whole blood, isolated PBMCs, or DNA extracted from either sample type. This clone was picked up one time. Its recognized antigen is unknown. No base-level quality is on record; no much larger clone is a single base apart. From the germline V gene (reference sequence), CDR1 is MNHEY and CDR2 is SMNVEV. From the cysteine through the phenylalanine, the CDR3 covers 12 amino acids. The read is trimmed to its CDR3 DNA, 36 bases read in frame from base 1. At the junction V is shortened by 4 bases and J by 6 bases; bases outside the gene matches: 3. Broad study findings and their caveats: How much clinical and demographic metadata was included differed by source and by participant, and the metadata was provided uncurated.

The immunoSEQ Assay, a bias-controlled multiplex PCR, was used to amplify TCRbeta CDR3 regions from genomic DNA. The paper's processing steps were these. Nucleated cell counts per sample were estimated from amplification of reference gene primers within the assay. To quantify the absolute abundance of each unique TCRbeta CDR3 rearrangement, sequence reads were collapsed and filtered. Productive Simpson clonality was computed per sample as the square root of Simpson's diversity index over productive rearrangements. Held by TCRdb, this immuneACCESS table contains in-frame sequences only and omits some clones. Under half of the omission traces to an unresolved V gene where checked; the cause of the rest is unknown. That table is the source of V, J and clone size, and D and trimming were worked out from the DNA. In this sample the table shows 270,000 or so clones, 85% to 90% of which occur a single time. The ten largest clones represent 10% to 15% of the sample.

The sequencing sample was made of peripheral blood. This sequence was found in a young woman with COVID-19, enrolled during active disease. This chain is built from TRBV27 and TRBJ2-7; 7 bases in the middle match TRBD2. The CDR3 region: CASSYPGGEQYF. The bases are TGTGCCAGCAGTTATCCGGGGGGCGAGCAGTACTTC.